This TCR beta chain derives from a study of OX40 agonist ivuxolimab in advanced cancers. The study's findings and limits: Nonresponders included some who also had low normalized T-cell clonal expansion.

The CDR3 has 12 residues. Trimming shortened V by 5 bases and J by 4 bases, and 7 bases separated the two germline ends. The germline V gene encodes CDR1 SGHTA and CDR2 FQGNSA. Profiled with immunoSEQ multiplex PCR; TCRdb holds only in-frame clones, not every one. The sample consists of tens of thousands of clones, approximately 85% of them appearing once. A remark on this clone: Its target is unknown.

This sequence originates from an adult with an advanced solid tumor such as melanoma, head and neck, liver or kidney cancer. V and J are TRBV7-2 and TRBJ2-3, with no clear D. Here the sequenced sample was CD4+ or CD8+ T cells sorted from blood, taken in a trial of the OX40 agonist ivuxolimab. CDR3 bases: TGTGCCAGCAGCCAGGCATCAGATACGCAGTATTTT. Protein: CASSQASDTQYF.